The present entry profiles one T cell receptor (beta chain) with its context. As yet, its antigen is unknown. The data were taken from a study of blood T cells in healthy people across ages. The study, taken as a whole, reports: For the donors, CMV status was unknown and possibly confounded expanded clonotype changes.

This CDR3 contains 12 residues. Per the germline V gene, CDR1 is SNHLY and CDR2 is FYNNEI. V lost 3 bases and J lost 9, with 11 bases in between. A J-beta primer mix and a sample-barcoded 5' primer were used in a second PCR of about 7 to 11 cycles. Every cDNA was tagged by a template-switch adaptor with 12 random nucleotides. TCRdb reprocessed the 5' RACE reads with MiXCR, giving one entry per CDR3 protein. This table holds 600,000 to 1,000,000 distinct CDR3 sequences, roughly 25% found once. The data also belong to a second study, concerning T cells of mothers and their children. According to that study: Overlap measured in related mother-child pairs was slightly, non-significantly higher than in unrelated pairs.

V and J are TRBV2 and TRBJ1-1; D may be TRBD1 (5 bases). The sample was blood. This TCR was recovered from a boy aged 10-17 years in good health. The CDR3 region is CASSDMSGKAFF. The CDR3 DNA reads TGTGCCAGCAGTGATATGTCAGGGAAAGCTTTCTTT.